These T cell receptor beta chains were read from a single sample in a study of blood T cell repertoires in COVID-19. Method: immunoSEQ multiplex PCR; TCRdb's copy keeps in-frame clones and lacks some. Of 150,000 to 200,000 clones in the sample, roughly 93% were seen once. The sample comprised peripheral blood. All receptors derive from a woman between 45 and 60 years old with acute or convalescent COVID-19. CDR3s include the opening cysteine and the closing phenylalanine or tryptophan. A D gene is named only where the DNA matches it firmly. A clone size is listed for some rows: how often the clone was seen (once, few, many), or a class if it is expanded.

cdr3_nt cdr3_aa v_call clone_size j_call d_call
TGTGCTAGTGGTGGACAGGTCTACGAGCAGTACTTC CASGGQVYEQYF TRBV12-5 . TRBJ2-7 TRBD1
TGCAGCGTTGCCGACGGGCAAGAGACCCAGTACTTC CSVADGQETQYF TRBV29-1 . TRBJ2-5 .
TGTGCCAGCAGCCCCCTACTAGAATCGCGCCAAAACATTCAGTACTTC CASSPLLESRQNIQYF TRBV11-2 once TRBJ2-4 .
TGTGCCAGCAGCCCCAGGACCTACAATGAGCAGTTCTTC CASSPRTYNEQFF TRBV7-9 . TRBJ2-1 .
TGTGCCTGGACCACGAGGGAGAATCAGCCCCAGCATTTT CAWTTRENQPQHF TRBV30 . TRBJ1-5 .
TGTGCCAGCAGCCAATCCGTAAGTCCTAGCGGCTCATATTACAATGAGCAGTTCTTC CASSQSVSPSGSYYNEQFF TRBV14 . TRBJ2-1 TRBD2
TGTGCCTGGAGGGATCCGGGAGGAACCATATATTTT CAWRDPGGTIYF TRBV30 . TRBJ1-3 .
TGTGCCAGCAGTTACCAACAGTCGAACACCGGGGAGCTGTTTTTT CASSYQQSNTGELFF TRBV6-5 . TRBJ2-2 .
TGTGCCAGCAGCCGGGACAGGGGGGGCTACAATGAGCAGTTCTTC CASSRDRGGYNEQFF TRBV7-9 . TRBJ2-1 TRBD1
TGTGCCACCAGTGCCCAGGGGGCCGGGGAGCAGTTCTTC CATSAQGAGEQFF TRBV24-1 . TRBJ2-1 TRBD1
TGTGCCTGCGACATCCCCTACACCTTC CACDIPYTF TRBV30 . TRBJ1-2 .
TGTGCCAGCAGGACGACAGGGGCGGGCGGGGAGCTGTTTTTT CASRTTGAGGELFF TRBV7-9 . TRBJ2-2 TRBD1
TGTGCCACCAGTGACAGACAGGGTGGGAGCAATCAGCCCCAGCATTTT CATSDRQGGSNQPQHF TRBV24-1 . TRBJ1-5 TRBD1
TGTGCCAGCAGTGCGGGACAGGTGCTCAATCAGCCCCAGCATTTT CASSAGQVLNQPQHF TRBV6-2/TRBV6-3 . TRBJ1-5 TRBD1
TGCGCCAGCAGCTTGGTGGTGACTAGTATATCCGGGGAGCTGTTTTTT CASSLVVTSISGELFF TRBV5-1 . TRBJ2-2 .
TGCGCCAGCAGGCCTGGGACAGGGACCTACGAGCAGTACTTC CASRPGTGTYEQYF TRBV5-1 . TRBJ2-7 TRBD1
TGCAGTGCTGGTGGACAGGCCAAAAACATTCAGTACTTC CSAGGQAKNIQYF TRBV20-1 . TRBJ2-4 .
TGTGCCAGCAACAGCCCAGGCAACTCTGGAAACACCATATATTTT CASNSPGNSGNTIYF TRBV9 . TRBJ1-3 .
TGTGCCAGCAGTTCCGCCGGGACAGGGGTCCTTTTAGATGGGGCCAACGTCCTGACTTTC CASSSAGTGVLLDGANVLTF TRBV28 . TRBJ2-6 TRBD1
TGTGCCAGTAGTTTTCAGACAGGTTTTTCGAGCAATCAGCCCCAGCATTTT CASSFQTGFSSNQPQHF TRBV19 once TRBJ1-5 .
TGCGCCAGCAGCCAAGTGGTGGCTAGCGGGGGAACATTCTCCTACGAGCAGTACTTC CASSQVVASGGTFSYEQYF TRBV4-1 . TRBJ2-7 TRBD2
TGTGCCAGCAGCTTCTACAGCTATAGCAATCAGCCCCAGCATTTT CASSFYSYSNQPQHF TRBV7-8 . TRBJ1-5 .
TGTGCCAGCAGTGAAGCGCCGGGAGTTGCTCCATACGAGCAGTACTTC CASSEAPGVAPYEQYF TRBV2 . TRBJ2-7 .
TGTGCCAGCAGCTTAATAGGCGGCGGGGAGCTGTTTTTT CASSLIGGGELFF TRBV7-3 . TRBJ2-2 .
TGTGCCAGCAGGGGACAGGGAAACTACAATGAGCAGTTCTTC CASRGQGNYNEQFF TRBV5-4 . TRBJ2-1 TRBD1
TGTGCCAGCAGCTTGCAGGGACAGGGCGGAGAAAAACTGTTTTTT CASSLQGQGGEKLFF TRBV5-6 . TRBJ1-4 TRBD1
TGTGCCAGCAGCAAAGCGCGGGCGGGAGGGAATGAGCAGTTCTTC CASSKARAGGNEQFF TRBV21-1 . TRBJ2-1 .
TGTGCCAGCAGTCCCGTTGGGGAGGGGCTTTTTACAGATACGCAGTATTTT CASSPVGEGLFTDTQYF TRBV28 . TRBJ2-3 TRBD2
TGTGCCAGCAGCCGGGAAGTTACAGGGGGCGGCACTGAAGCTTTCTTT CASSREVTGGGTEAFF TRBV3-1/TRBV3-2 . TRBJ1-1 TRBD1
TGTGCCAGTAGTGTGGACTTTATGATTGTGGATACGCAGTATTTT CASSVDFMIVDTQYF TRBV19 . TRBJ2-3 .
TGTGCCAGCAGTCTCTTTGGACAGGGTCCGGACGAGCAGTACTTC CASSLFGQGPDEQYF TRBV6-2/TRBV6-3 . TRBJ2-7 TRBD1
TGTGCCAGCTCACCACCGAGGCAGATCCTCGGTGGCTACACCTTC CASSPPRQILGGYTF TRBV18 . TRBJ1-2 .